The T cell receptor (beta chain) under discussion was sequenced for a study of regulatory T cells in long-lasting Graves disease (dated by TCRdb to about 2021). Concerning the study at large: In the newly diagnosed Graves' disease group, patients had been taking antithyroid drugs for less than 3 months. Peripheral blood TCR sequencing and RNA sequencing compared persistent Graves' disease patients with newly diagnosed Graves' disease patients. The study was registered as a clinical trial and conducted in China. A total of some 35 samples underwent TCR sequencing: around 13 from persistent and some 20 from newly diagnosed Graves' disease patients.

The method was multiplex PCR. The sequencer was an Illumina HiSeq 4000. TCR beta libraries were built with iRepertoire HTBI primers and Arm-PCR amplification of CDR3 regions. Gel purification was performed on PCR products prior to sequencing. In the original analysis: Gene usage analysis of CDR3 amino acid clonotypes used the approximately 62 TRBV and more than 13 TRBJ segments found across samples. Filtered high-quality paired reads were merged into contigs using COPE and FqMerger. Contigs were aligned with BLAST to IMGT TRBV, TRBD and TRBJ reference genes, and CDR3 was defined per IMGT. Any clonotype with a frequency above 0.1% was classified as a highly expanded clone. Repertoire diversity was measured by Shannon entropy, and V-J evenness by the Gini coefficient. Clonotypes shared by more than one individual were considered public. TCRdb reran the public reads through fastp at Q25 and MiXCR, keeping productive beta chains. Identical CDR3 protein sequences are pooled into one entry, listed with their most common genes and DNA. The V and J calls were determined by TCRdb, not by the authors. In this sample the table shows approximately 470,000 distinct CDR3 sequences, 15% to 20% of which occur a single time. Approximately 12% of the sample is held by the ten biggest clonotypes.

V is pruned by 8 bases and J by 6 bases, leaving 6 bases of the junction without a gene match. The CDR3 covers 15 residues, taking in both the cysteine and the phenylalanine. Of the read, only the CDR3 DNA is kept; its 45 bases are in frame from base 1. Via the germline V gene, CDR1 is SNHLY and CDR2 FYNNEI. The study at large found these results: Persistent Graves' disease patients showed lower TCR Shannon entropy and fewer highly expanded clones than newly diagnosed patients, suggesting clonal expansion. The study examined only peripheral blood because the primary lesion, thyroid tissue, could not be accessed. Sequencing and analysis were limited to the TCR beta chain. The authors noted that the small sample size was a limitation that may lower accuracy. Persistent disease showed preferential use of TRBV28, TRBJ1-2 and TRBJ2-5, whereas newly diagnosed disease favored TRBV20-1 and TRBJ2-1. A larger number of public clonotypes was shared among persistent patients (around 3,000) than among newly diagnosed patients (more than 850).

Concerning this clonotype: Its antigen remains unidentified. Per-nucleotide qualities are absent, and no much larger clonotype sits a single base away.

In light of the paper, this sample's time point label describes: newly diagnosed GD, antithyroid drugs for less than 3 months. For both TCR sequencing and RNA sequencing, RNA was extracted from PBMCs in TRIzol. The diagnosis of Graves' disease was made according to American Thyroid Association guidelines. Patients were recruited from an endocrinology department in Xi'an, China. Each patient gave 7.5 to 10 milliliters of peripheral blood, collected in an EDTA anticoagulant tube. Ficoll Paque Plus density gradient separation was used to isolate PBMCs, and no further T cell sorting was done. An Agilent 2100 Bioanalyzer and agarose gel were used to check RNA quality, while a NanoDrop 2000 measured RNA concentration. A further study also used this sample, focusing on T cells in Graves' hyperthyroidism and ophthalmopathy. The second paper further reports: Stable Graves' hyperthyroidism was defined as the absence of progression to ophthalmopathy over 18 months of follow-up. Hyperthyroidism patients were aged 18 to 65 years and newly diagnosed, with disease duration of less than 2 months. Any patient with an uncontrolled infection, another autoimmune disease, pregnancy or lactation was excluded. Diagnoses were based on clinical symptoms, serum thyroxine and TRAb, thyroid ultrasound and orbital computed tomography. For the first round of RT-PCR on the TCR CDR3, the HTBI primer set was used together with the Qiagen OneStep RT-PCR kit. Most expanded thyroid clonotypes (frequency above 0.001) were also found in blood, which suggests that blood repertoires may mirror thyroid immune responses. In cross-validation, a model built on a 13 V-J signature told ophthalmopathy apart from stable hyperthyroidism with approximately 90% sensitivity and about 81% specificity, and in testing the same model reached 80%/75%. During validation, the model predicted progression to ophthalmopathy a median of around 7 months ahead of onset, with more than 55% sensitivity and 72% to 85% specificity. A discovery cohort of about 100 patients, 43 with Graves' ophthalmopathy and approximately 57 with stable Graves' hyperthyroidism, was used to find distinguishing TCR V-J signatures. An independent validation cohort of about 20 hyperthyroidism patients and some 15 patients who later progressed to ophthalmopathy tested prospective prediction of ophthalmopathy. The 75 to 100 discovery patients were randomly split 7:3 into training and test sets. The study also compared thyroid tissue and blood T-cell repertoires from over 5 Graves' hyperthyroidism patients. Once sampling was done, hyperthyroidism patients were given methimazole at a starting dose of 30 mg daily, whereas ophthalmopathy patients were given high-dose intravenous methylprednisolone. Libraries were constructed in a second round of multiplex PCR, after which size selection and purification were carried out. The libraries were sequenced on an Illumina HiSeq2000 using paired-end 100 bp reads. SOAPnuke was used to process the raw data, throwing out any read that contained adapters or uncalled bases, had a mean Phred below 15, or lacked an exact constant-primer or identifier match. High-quality paired reads were merged with COPE v1.2.5, and unique nucleotide sequences were defined as clonotypes. MiTCR v1.1 was used to align the clonotypes against IMGT TRBV, TRBD and TRBJ reference segments. The analysis was restricted to V-J combinations with a frequency above 0.0001, which together covered roughly 99% of the repertoires. The TCS score was defined as the ratio of F50 (clonal expansion) to E x V (chaos), calculated using BLOSUM62-based TCRdist between CDR3 peptides within each V-J. Welch's t-statistics and random forest reduced around 520 V-J features to 10 to 15, which were used in a naive Bayes classifier (R e1071). Sample size was not statistically predetermined, and blinding of investigators to group allocation was not performed. The paper reports TCR Vbeta CDR3 sequencing of 130 to 150 peripheral blood samples: approximately 41 ophthalmopathy, over 70 hyperthyroidism and 17 progressor patients.

This sequence uses TRBV2 and TRBJ2-2; TRBD2 fits 13 bases in the junction. The sequence derives from a middle-aged man with Graves disease. Donor details come from another sample of the same person, matched by shared clones. The input for sequencing was peripheral blood mononuclear cells (PBMCs), taken at new diagnosis, from a patient treated with antithyroid drugs. Here is the DNA: TGTGCCAGCGGGGGAGGACTAGCGGGAGCCGGGGAGCTGTTTTTT. It is translated as CASGGGLAGAGELFF.